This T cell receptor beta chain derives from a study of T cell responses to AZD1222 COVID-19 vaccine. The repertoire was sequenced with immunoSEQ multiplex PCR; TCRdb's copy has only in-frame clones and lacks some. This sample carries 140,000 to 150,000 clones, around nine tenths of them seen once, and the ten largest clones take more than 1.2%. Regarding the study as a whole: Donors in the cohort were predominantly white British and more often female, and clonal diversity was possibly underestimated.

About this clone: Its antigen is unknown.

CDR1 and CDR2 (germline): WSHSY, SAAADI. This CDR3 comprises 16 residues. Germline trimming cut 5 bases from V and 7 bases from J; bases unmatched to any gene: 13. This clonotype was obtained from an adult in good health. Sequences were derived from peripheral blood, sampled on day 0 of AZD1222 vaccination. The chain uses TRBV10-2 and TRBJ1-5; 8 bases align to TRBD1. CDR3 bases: TGCGCCAGCAGTTTAGGACAGGGTGAAGTGGGGCAGCCCCAGCATTTT. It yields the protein CASSLGQGEVGQPQHF.